A single TCR beta chain is shown here with its context. Its antigen is as yet unknown. These data originate in a study of shared clonotypes between healthy human individuals. Overall study results and limits: Richness estimates generally favored naive over memory subsets.

CDR3 length equals 19 residues. Looked up from germline, CDR1 is SEHNR and CDR2 is FQNEAQ (reference sequence). Losses at the gene ends were 3 bases for V and 3 bases for J; bases not matched to a gene: 14. The CD4+ fraction was divided into a CD45RA+ naive subset and a CD45RA-negative memory subset. Sequenced by immunoSEQ multiplex PCR; TCRdb stores in-frame clones only, minus some. Of a few hundred thousand clones listed, just over 65% are singletons. Input material: memory CD4+ T cells sorted from blood. The subset: CD45RA-negative fraction. The chain joins TRBV7-9 to TRBJ2-3; 11 bases map to TRBD2. The clonotype originates from a man in his thirties or forties in good health. CDR3 nucleotides: TGTGCCAGCAGCTTTCCGGGACGTCCGACTAGCGGGATTACAGATACGCAGTATTTT. Translating gives CASSFPGRPTSGITDTQYF. Complete variable domain (other parts from reference TRBV7-9 and TRBJ2-3): DTGVSQNPRHKITKRGQNVTFRCDPISEHNRLYWYRQTLGQGPEFLTYFQNEAQLEKSRLLSDRFSAERPKGSFSTLEIQRTEQGDSAMYLCASSFPGRPTSGITDTQYFGPGTRLTVL.